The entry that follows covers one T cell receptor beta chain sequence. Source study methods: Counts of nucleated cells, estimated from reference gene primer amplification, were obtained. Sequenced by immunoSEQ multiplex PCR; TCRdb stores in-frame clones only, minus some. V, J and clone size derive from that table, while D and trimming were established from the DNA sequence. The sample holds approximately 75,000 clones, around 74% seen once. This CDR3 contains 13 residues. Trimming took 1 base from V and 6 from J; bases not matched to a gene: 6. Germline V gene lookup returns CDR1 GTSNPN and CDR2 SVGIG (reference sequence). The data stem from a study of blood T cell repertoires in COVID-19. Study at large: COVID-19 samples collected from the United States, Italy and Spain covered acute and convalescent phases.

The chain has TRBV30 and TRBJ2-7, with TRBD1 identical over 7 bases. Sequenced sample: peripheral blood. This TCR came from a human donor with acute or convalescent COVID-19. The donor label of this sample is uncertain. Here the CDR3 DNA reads TGTGCCTGGAGTGCCGGGACAGACGGCGAGCAGTACTTC. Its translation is CAWSAGTDGEQYF.